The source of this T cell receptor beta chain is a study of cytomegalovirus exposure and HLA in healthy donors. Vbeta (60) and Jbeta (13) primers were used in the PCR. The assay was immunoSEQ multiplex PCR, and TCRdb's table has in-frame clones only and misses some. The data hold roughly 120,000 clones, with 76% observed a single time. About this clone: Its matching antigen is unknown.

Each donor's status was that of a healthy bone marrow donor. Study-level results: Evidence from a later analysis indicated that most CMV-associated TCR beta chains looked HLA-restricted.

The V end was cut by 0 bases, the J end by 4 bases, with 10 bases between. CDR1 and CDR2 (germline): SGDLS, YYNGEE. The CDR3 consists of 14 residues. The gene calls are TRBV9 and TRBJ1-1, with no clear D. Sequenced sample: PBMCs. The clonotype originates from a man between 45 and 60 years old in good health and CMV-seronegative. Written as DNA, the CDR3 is TGTGCCAGCAGCGTAGGGCAGGTAGGCACTGAAGCTTTCTTT. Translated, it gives CASSVGQVGTEAFF. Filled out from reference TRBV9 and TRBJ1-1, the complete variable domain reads DSGVTQTPKHLITATGQRVTLRCSPRSGDLSVYWYQQSLDQGLQFLIQYYNGEERAKGNILERFSAQQFPDLHSELNLSSLELGDSALYFCASSVGQVGTEAFFGQGTRLTVV.